A selection of T cell receptor beta chains follows, all from one sample in a study of regulatory T cells in long-lasting Graves disease. TCRdb passed the multiplex PCR reads through MiXCR, listing each CDR3 protein once. The sample includes 350,000 to 450,000 distinct CDR3 sequences, around 11% of them seen just once. The sample also formed part of further work on T cells in Graves' hyperthyroidism and ophthalmopathy.

This sample comprised peripheral blood mononuclear cells (PBMCs), obtained at new diagnosis, from a patient treated with antithyroid drugs. These receptors came from a woman aged 18 to 35 with Graves disease. CDR3s leave out the opening cysteine and the closing phenylalanine or tryptophan. Each record gives: J gene, V gene, clone size, CDR3 protein. Size tells how often a clone was seen (once, few, many) or the class of an expanded clone, and some rows leave it out.

TRBJ1-5,TRBV27,many,ASSEAGTASNQPQH
TRBJ1-1,TRBV7-9,many,ASSLAIGNREAF
TRBJ1-1,TRBV18,many,ASSQRRVPNTEAF
TRBJ2-1,TRBV6-1,few,ASRERQAAGYNEQF
TRBJ2-5,TRBV6-5,few,ASSYSRLAQETQY
TRBJ1-5,TRBV6-1,many,ASTSLGVRNQPQH
TRBJ1-5,TRBV5-1,NA,ASSQGGRSVGPQH
TRBJ2-3,TRBV5-1,few,ASSFPDFERAGPTDTQY
TRBJ1-5,TRBV7-9,many,ASSSTDRDQPQH
TRBJ1-1,TRBV12-3/TRBV12-4,few,ASSLGRGRTEAF
TRBJ2-5,TRBV12-5,many,ASGLFLAGETQY
TRBJ2-3,TRBV5-1,many,ASSLAGNPTLGDTQY
TRBJ1-4,TRBV29-1,few,SVTDRMDEKLF
TRBJ1-4,TRBV25-1,many,ASSGYTDGDEKLF
TRBJ2-3,TRBV7-9,NA,ASSLVRQGTDTQY
TRBJ2-7,TRBV7-9,many,ASSSTSGRASYEQY
TRBJ2-7,TRBV27,many,ASSFHGQAYEQY
TRBJ1-6,TRBV20-1,NA,SARQINRETNSPLH
TRBJ1-2,TRBV27,NA,ASSLWSGSYGYT
TRBJ2-5,TRBV30,NA,AWSVLAFPETQY
TRBJ2-2,TRBV19,few,ASSMQLLTGELF
TRBJ2-7,TRBV11-2,many,ASSSLGTGSGEQY
TRBJ2-5,TRBV10-3,many,AISESWGQETQY
TRBJ2-7,TRBV5-1,many,ASSSGLVSYEQY
TRBJ1-2,TRBV7-2,few,ASSSYRSNYGYT
TRBJ1-2,TRBV20-1,NA,SARATGTGYGYT
TRBJ1-3,TRBV7-9,NA,ASRFPGPSSGNTIY
TRBJ1-5,TRBV7-2,many,ASSLEGLGGQPQH
TRBJ2-1,TRBV5-1,NA,ASSLYLAGGYNEQF
TRBJ2-6,TRBV18,many,ASSPYSSGANVLT
TRBJ2-1,TRBV29-1,many,SVEQGFLLNEQF
TRBJ1-2,TRBV18,few,ASSPGTGWHEGGYT
TRBJ1-6,TRBV28,many,ASSLTGVNSPLH
TRBJ1-6,TRBV9,NA,ASSVEEGPNSPLH
TRBJ2-7,TRBV18,many,ASSPGNTYEQY
TRBJ2-7,TRBV6-5,few,ASSYPGDGTYEQY
TRBJ2-3,TRBV11-2,NA,ASSLDPTSGGWTDTQY
TRBJ2-2,TRBV28,many,ASSFEGRASRITLNTGELF
TRBJ2-6,TRBV9,NA,ASSVDHRGLSGANVLT
TRBJ2-2,TRBV6-1,NA,ASRPSSTGELF
TRBJ1-3,TRBV7-6,few,ASSLEQPSSGNTIY
TRBJ1-1,TRBV7-9,few,ASTTEQNRAF
TRBJ1-1,TRBV20-1,NA,SAAFPGPRDTEAF
TRBJ2-7,TRBV20-1,many,SVERVSYEQY
TRBJ1-6,TRBV20-1,few,SALESEPSHSPLH
TRBJ2-1,TRBV15,NA,ATSRAQGVGSYNEQF
TRBJ2-2,TRBV27,few,ASTVGTSGRGNTGELF
TRBJ1-1,TRBV6-2/TRBV6-3,few,ASSYLRGGEAF
TRBJ2-1,TRBV10-3,many,AISPRTSGSYNEQF
TRBJ2-3,TRBV9,many,ASSVEAPDTQY
TRBJ1-2,TRBV28,many,ASTSLGGQTAYGYT
TRBJ2-1,TRBV4-1,many,ASSRTRGIDEQF
TRBJ2-5,TRBV18,many,ASLRGAGGPKQETQY
TRBJ1-4,TRBV7-9,few,ASSLVGAATNEKLF
TRBJ2-3,TRBV24-1,many,ATSDLRGNAPTDTQY
TRBJ1-1,TRBV20-1,few,SAKGVNTEAF
TRBJ2-1,TRBV12-3/TRBV12-4,many,ASSLEDFSSYNEQF
TRBJ1-2,TRBV27,few,ASSTGTGSSGYT